Listed here are 18 T cell receptor beta chains from one sample, sequenced in a study of cytomegalovirus exposure and HLA in healthy donors. With 60 Vbeta and 13 Jbeta primers, the PCR was carried out. Sequencing used immunoSEQ multiplex PCR; TCRdb keeps in-frame clones, though not all of them. The data hold roughly 180,000 clones, with roughly four fifths observed a single time. Sequencing was performed on PBMCs. These TCRs come from a female donor in good health and CMV-seronegative.

This chain links TRBV5-1 with TRBJ2-1; 8 bases map to TRBD2. Germline trimming cut 1 base from V and 10 bases from J; bases unmatched to any gene: 7. This CDR3 is built from 14 residues. Per germline, CDR1 SGHRS and CDR2 YFSETQ. Written as DNA, the CDR3 is TGCGCCAGCAGCTTGACTAGCGGCTCATCCGAGCAGTTCTTC. Its translation: CASSLTSGSSEQFF.

A few counts support this clone. The identical CDR3 is also encoded by other nucleotide sequences in the sample. The chain carries TRBV6-6 and TRBJ2-7; D is possibly TRBD1 (5 bases). The V and J ends lost 5 bases and 3 bases respectively, with 8 bases between them. The length of the CDR3 is 12 residues. CDR1 MNHNY and CDR2 SVGAGI come from the germline V gene (reference sequence). The CDR3 here is CASSRDSYEQYF. In DNA, the CDR3 is TGTGCCAGCAGTAGAGACAGCTACGAGCAGTACTTC.

The CDR3 DNA reads as TGTGCCAGCACAGAAAGGGGATCTGACACTGAAGCTTTCTTT. Its protein product is CASTERGSDTEAFF. V gene TRBV6-1 combines with J gene TRBJ1-1; D is perhaps TRBD1 (5 bases). This CDR3 spans 14 amino acids. The V end lost 7 bases, the J end lost 3 bases, and 15 bases lay between the germline ends. Per germline, CDR1 MNHNS and CDR2 SASEGT.

The chain combines TRBV27 with TRBJ2-7; D is unclear. The germline CDR1 and CDR2 sequences are MNHEY and SMNVEV (reference sequence). Deletions cut 5 bases from V and 4 bases from J, with 15 bases between. The CDR3 is 14 residues long. The CDR3 region is CASSLTVSGYEQYF. In DNA form, the CDR3 reads TGTGCCAGCAGTCTAACGGTCTCAGGATACGAGCAGTACTTC.

The genes are TRBV10-3 and TRBJ2-3; 10 positions match TRBD2. V shed 0 bases, J shed 0 bases, and the junction held 18 bases outside the gene matches. The CDR3 length is 22 residues. Germline CDR1 reads ENHRY; CDR2 reads SYGVKD. The CDR3: CAISESSFSSASGRLSTDTQYF. In DNA, the CDR3 is TGTGCCATCAGTGAGTCGTCTTTTAGTTCGGCTAGCGGGAGACTCAGCACAGATACGCAGTATTTT.

The rearrangement uses TRBV18 and TRBJ1-2, with 12 bases that match TRBD1. CDR1 and CDR2 (germline): KGHSH, LQKENI. V was clipped by 0 bases and J by 4 bases; unmatched bases: 6. CDR3 length: 17 amino acids. The CDR3, as DNA: TGTGCCAGCTCACCACCGGGACAGGGGGCCAACGCCTATGGCTACACCTTC. Translation: CASSPPGQGANAYGYTF.

The chain employs TRBV23-1 and TRBJ2-3; 8 bases fit TRBD1. TRBV23-1 counts as an open reading frame of uncertain function. J gave up 1 base and V 2 bases, and 5 bases lay outside the gene matches. This CDR3 spans 16 amino acids. Here the CDR3 DNA reads TGCGCCAGCAGTCAAGGGACGGGACAGGGCACAGATACGCAGTATTTT. It specifies CASSQGTGQGTDTQYF.

The chain joins TRBV25-1 to TRBJ2-2, with 9 bases lining up with TRBD1. Trimming took 4 bases from V and 6 from J; bases not matched to a gene: 9. CDR3 length: 16 residues. The germline CDR1 and CDR2 sequences are MGHDK and SYGVNS. CDR3 sequence reads: CASSGNRGLGAGELFF. The CDR3 DNA sequence: TGTGCCAGCAGTGGGAACAGGGGGCTTGGGGCCGGGGAGCTGTTTTTT.

The rearrangement uses TRBV5-1 and TRBJ2-1; 9 bases fit TRBD1. There are 15 residues in the CDR3. Germline assignment: CDR1 SGHRS and CDR2 YFSETQ. The CDR3 spells CARAGPGTGFNEQFF. In nucleotides, the CDR3 is TGCGCGAGGGCGGGTCCCGGGACAGGGTTTAATGAGCAGTTCTTC.

The chain combines TRBV6-1 with TRBJ2-7, with 7 bases fitting TRBD1. The CDR3 is made up of 15 amino acids. Germline values: CDR1 MNHNS, CDR2 SASEGT. Trimming removed 7 bases from V and 2 bases from J; junction bases left unmatched: 11. The CDR3 DNA sequence: TGTGCCAGCACTCGATCCTCGGGACAGCCCTACGAGCAGTACTTC. This sequence encodes CASTRSSGQPYEQYF.

CDR3 sequence (DNA): TGTGCCAGCAGCTCCGTAGCGGGAGGGGTCAATGAGCAGTTCTTC. Its protein product is CASSSVAGGVNEQFF. The chain recombines TRBV5-5 with TRBJ2-1; 11 bases map to TRBD2. V trimming: 3 bases; J trimming: 6 bases; junction bases outside the gene matches: 5. This CDR3 is 15 amino acids long. Germline V CDR1 and CDR2: SGHKS, YYEKEE (reference sequence).

This clone has more than one count but fewer than ten. The chain uses TRBV5-1 and TRBJ2-5, with 9 positions matching TRBD2. Germline V gene sequence: CDR1 SGHRS, CDR2 YFSETQ. The CDR3 length is 15 residues. V lost 4 bases and J lost 4; bases outside the gene matches: 8. The chain's CDR3 is CASSTIGGLAETQYF. The CDR3 DNA reads as TGCGCCAGCAGCACCATCGGGGGACTAGCAGAGACCCAGTACTTC.

The V gene is TRBV27, the J gene TRBJ1-6, with a weak D call TRBD1 (5 bases). Trimming removed 6 bases from V and 0 bases from J, with 18 bases in between. The CDR3 has 18 amino acids. CDR1 is MNHEY, CDR2 SMNVEV, per germline (reference sequence). The CDR3 here is CASRFAGPSGSYNSPLHF. Here the CDR3 DNA reads TGTGCCAGCAGATTTGCGGGACCCTCGGGCTCCTATAATTCACCCCTCCACTTT.

The chain uses TRBV19 and TRBJ1-3; D may be TRBD1 (6 bases). Trimming removed 6 bases from V and 3 bases from J, with 18 bases in between. This CDR3 is 16 amino acids long. CDR1 and CDR2 (germline): LNHDA, SQIVND (reference sequence). CDR3 in DNA: TGTGCCAGTAGCACCCTCGCAGGGGATCGTGGAAACACCATATATTTT. Amino acid sequence: CASSTLAGDRGNTIYF.

The V and J genes are TRBV18 and TRBJ1-1; D may be TRBD1 (5 bases). Germline V CDR1 and CDR2: KGHSH, LQKENI. The CDR3 extends over 12 amino acids. Trimming shortened V by 6 bases and J by 4 bases, and 9 bases separated the two germline ends. Here the CDR3 reads CASSAQATEAFF. CDR3 in DNA: TGTGCCAGCTCCGCACAGGCCACTGAAGCTTTCTTT.

This chain links TRBV7-7 with TRBJ2-1; possible D gene TRBD2, 6 bases. The CDR3 runs to 15 residues. Trimming removed 1 base at V and 6 bases at J, with 13 bases between. Germline V gene sequence: CDR1 SSHAT, CDR2 FNYEAQ (reference sequence). CDR3 DNA: TGTGCCAGCAGCTTAGGGTCGGGAGTGGGCAATGAGCAGTTCTTC. It is translated as CASSLGSGVGNEQFF.

The CDR3 loop is CASSLGTGENIQYF. The CDR3 DNA sequence: TGTGCCAGCAGCCTAGGGACAGGGGAAAACATTCAGTACTTC. The chain carries TRBV21-1 and TRBJ2-4; the DNA was not used to check the table's D call, TRBD1. TRBV21-1 is deemed a pseudogene. The CDR3 spans 14 residues.

This chain connects TRBV6-5 to TRBJ2-3; no firm D call. Germline loops: CDR1 MNHEY, CDR2 SVGAGI. V dropped 4 bases and J dropped 7 bases, with 12 bases sitting between them. The CDR3 has 13 residues. DNA for the CDR3: TGTGCCAGCAGTTCAGGTTTCGCAAATACGCAGTATTTT. Its translation is CASSSGFANTQYF.